Listed below are T cell receptor beta chains from one sample, sequenced in a study of a mutant IDH1 vaccine in newly diagnosed glioma. Generated by immunoSEQ multiplex PCR, the TCRdb table keeps only in-frame clones and is missing some. The repertoire consists of fewer than 70,000 clones, with 70% to 90% occurring once and the leading ten covering roughly 1.9%. Their antigen targets remain unknown. The specimen comprised PBMCs, sampled from a glioma patient whose treatment included an IDH1 peptide vaccine. Receptors originate from a man between 35 and 55 years old with glioma. The CDR3 runs from the conserved cysteine through the conserved F or W. The D gene is left open where the match is weak. A row's size may be missing; if present it is once, few, many or a size class.

J gene: TRBJ1-1; clone size: once; V gene: TRBV9; D gene: .; CDR3 length: 18; CDR3 DNA: TGTGCCAGCAGCGTCTTCTTGGGCCTCGGGATAGGAGGCACTGAAGCTTTCTTT; CDR3 protein: CASSVFLGLGIGGTEAFF
J gene: TRBJ1-3; clone size: .; V gene: TRBV6-1; D gene: .; CDR3 length: 15; CDR3 DNA: TGTGCCAGCAAGGTCAGGGAAGCCGGGGGAAACACCATATATTTT; CDR3 protein: CASKVREAGGNTIYF
J gene: TRBJ2-2; clone size: .; V gene: TRBV28; D gene: TRBD1; CDR3 length: 14; CDR3 DNA: TGTGCCAGCAGTGACAGGGGGCGCACCGGGGAGCTGTTTTTT; CDR3 protein: CASSDRGRTGELFF
J gene: TRBJ1-2; clone size: .; V gene: TRBV4-1; D gene: .; CDR3 length: 15; CDR3 DNA: TGCGCCAGCAGCCCGGGGTTGACGAGCCTATATGGCTACACCTTC; CDR3 protein: CASSPGLTSLYGYTF
J gene: TRBJ1-2; clone size: .; V gene: TRBV7-9; D gene: TRBD1; CDR3 length: 16; CDR3 DNA: TGTGCCAGCAGCCCCACACCGGGACAGGGGAACTATGGCTACACCTTC; CDR3 protein: CASSPTPGQGNYGYTF
J gene: TRBJ1-1; clone size: .; V gene: TRBV2; D gene: .; CDR3 length: 13; CDR3 DNA: TGTGCCAGCAGGCAGTTTCCGAACACTGAAGCTTTCTTT; CDR3 protein: CASRQFPNTEAFF
J gene: TRBJ1-5; clone size: .; V gene: TRBV2; D gene: .; CDR3 length: 15; CDR3 DNA: TGTGCCAGCAGGGGTGACAGTTGGGGCAATCAGCCCCAGCATTTT; CDR3 protein: CASRGDSWGNQPQHF
J gene: TRBJ2-1; clone size: .; V gene: TRBV7-2; D gene: TRBD2; CDR3 length: 15; CDR3 DNA: TGTGCCAGCAGCTTAGCACTAGCGGGGGGCAATGAGCAGTTCTTC; CDR3 protein: CASSLALAGGNEQFF
J gene: TRBJ1-1; clone size: .; V gene: TRBV6-5; D gene: TRBD1; CDR3 length: 14; CDR3 DNA: TGTGCCAGCACTTACAGGGGCTCGGTTACTGAAGCTTTCTTT; CDR3 protein: CASTYRGSVTEAFF
J gene: TRBJ1-2; clone size: .; V gene: TRBV28; D gene: .; CDR3 length: 12; CDR3 DNA: TGTGCCAGCACTATCAACGACTATGGCTACACCTTC; CDR3 protein: CASTINDYGYTF
J gene: TRBJ2-1; clone size: few; V gene: TRBV27; D gene: TRBD2; CDR3 length: 16; CDR3 DNA: TGTGCCAGCAGTTTGCTTAGGCTAGCGGGAGTATATGAGCAGTTCTTC; CDR3 protein: CASSLLRLAGVYEQFF
J gene: TRBJ2-2; clone size: .; V gene: TRBV19; D gene: TRBD1; CDR3 length: 17; CDR3 DNA: TGTGCCAGTAGTATCATACAGGGGGCGTATGACACCGGGGAGCTGTTTTTT; CDR3 protein: CASSIIQGAYDTGELFF
J gene: TRBJ1-6; clone size: .; V gene: TRBV5-4; D gene: .; CDR3 length: 15; CDR3 DNA: TGTGCCAGCAGCCCTCAGGCAGGGATCAATTCACCCCTCCACTTT; CDR3 protein: CASSPQAGINSPLHF